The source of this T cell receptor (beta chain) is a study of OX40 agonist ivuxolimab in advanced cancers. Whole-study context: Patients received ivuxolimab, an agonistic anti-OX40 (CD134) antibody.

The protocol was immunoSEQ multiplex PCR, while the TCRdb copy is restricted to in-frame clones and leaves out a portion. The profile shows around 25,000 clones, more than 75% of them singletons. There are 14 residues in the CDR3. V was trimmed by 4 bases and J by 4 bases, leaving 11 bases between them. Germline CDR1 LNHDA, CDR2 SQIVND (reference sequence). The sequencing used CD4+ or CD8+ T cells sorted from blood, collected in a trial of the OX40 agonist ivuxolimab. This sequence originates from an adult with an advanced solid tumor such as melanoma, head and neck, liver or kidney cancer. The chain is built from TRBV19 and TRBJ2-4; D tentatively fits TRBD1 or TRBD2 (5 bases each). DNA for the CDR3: TGTGCCAGTAGTAGGGACGGAACAAAAAACATTCAGTACTTC. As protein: CASSRDGTKNIQYF.